This T cell receptor beta chain was identified during a study of blood T cells in healthy people across ages. Sample-barcoded 5' priming and a J-beta primer mix drove a second PCR of roughly 6 to 12 cycles. Tagging of each cDNA molecule was performed by a template-switch adaptor with 12 random nucleotides. TCRdb analysed the 5' RACE reads with MiXCR anew, one entry per CDR3 protein. This table holds about 730,000 distinct CDR3 sequences, 43% found once. Isolation per sample recovered at least 7 million PBMCs. Samples each had at least 5.5 micrograms of total RNA extracted. Study conclusions and caveats: No one knew whether donors had CMV, which possibly confounded expanded clonotype changes.

Only one count was recorded for this clonotype. Its target is not known. The source is an older woman in good health. Sequenced material: blood.

The CDR3 DNA is TGTGCCAGCAGCATGGGCAGGGGGGGTGGTCAGCCCCAGCATTTT. Its translation: CASSMGRGGGQPQHF. The chain couples TRBV5-5 to TRBJ1-5; 7 positions match TRBD1. V lost 4 bases and J lost 6; bases outside the gene matches: 10. Germline V gene sequence: CDR1 SGHKS, CDR2 YYEKEE (reference sequence). This CDR3 is 15 amino acids long.